The 30 T cell receptor beta chains in this list originate from one sample, sequenced in a study of T cells in localized non-small cell lung cancer. Assay used: immunoSEQ multiplex PCR; TCRdb lists only in-frame clones, some missing. The table lists approximately 67,000 clones, approximately 84% of them singletons. Here the sequenced sample was peripheral blood, taken before any cancer treatment. The receptors shown here come from a female donor aged 60 or older with stage I lung adenocarcinoma.

V is TRBV10-3 and J is TRBJ2-5, with D unclear. The CDR3 totals 14 residues. CDR1 ENHRY and CDR2 SYGVKD come from the germline V gene. V lost 0 bases, J lost 5 bases, and 10 bases lay in between. CDR3 in amino acids: CAISESTLRETQYF. CDR3 sequence (DNA): TGTGCCATCAGTGAGTCTACCCTCCGGGAGACCCAGTACTTC.

The rearrangement joins TRBV2 to TRBJ1-3, with 7 bases matching TRBD1. CDR3 length equals 13 residues. V dropped 5 bases and J dropped 6; count of bases not matched to a gene: 4. Per germline, CDR1 SNHLY and CDR2 FYNNEI. The CDR3 protein is CASSTGQLNTIYF. The DNA of the CDR3 is TGTGCCAGCAGTACGGGACAGCTAAACACCATATATTTT.

The genes are TRBV9 and TRBJ1-2; D unclear. V lost 4 bases and J lost 4, with 14 bases in between. This CDR3 has 14 residues. Per germline, CDR1 SGDLS and CDR2 YYNGEE. In DNA, the CDR3 is TGTGCCAGCAGCACCCGGTCGGATGGCTATGGCTACACCTTC. This translates into CASSTRSDGYGYTF. Using reference TRBV9 and TRBJ1-2 for the parts outside the CDR3, the full variable domain is DSGVTQTPKHLITATGQRVTLRCSPRSGDLSVYWYQQSLDQGLQFLIQYYNGEERAKGNILERFSAQQFPDLHSELNLSSLELGDSALYFCASSTRSDGYGYTFGSGTRLTVV.

This clone has just a few counts. V is TRBV28 and J is TRBJ1-1, with D possibly being TRBD1 (5 bases). V shed 3 bases and J shed 6 bases, with 8 bases lying between them. Germline V gene data show CDR1 as MDHEN and CDR2 as SYDVKM. This CDR3 is 12 amino acids long. The CDR3 here is CASSLGTSEAFF. The CDR3 region has the DNA TGTGCCAGCAGTTTGGGGACCTCTGAAGCTTTCTTT.

About this clone itself: This specimen includes other DNA sequences encoding the same CDR3. The genes are TRBV5-1 and TRBJ2-3, with D possibly TRBD2 on 6 matching bases. From germline, CDR1 is SGHRS and CDR2 YFSETQ. The CDR3 runs 15 residues. Trimming left V 0 bases short and J 1 base short, with 9 bases between. CDR3 nucleotides: TGCGCCAGCAGCTTGGGGGGAGGTGGCACAGATACGCAGTATTTT. Protein product: CASSLGGGGTDTQYF.

V usage is TRBV2 and J usage is TRBJ1-5, with TRBD1 matching 8 bases. The CDR3 totals 17 residues. The V segment lost 5 bases and the J segment 6 bases; nucleotides outside the gene matches: 15. The germline V gene has CDR1 SNHLY and CDR2 FYNNEI. The CDR3 spells CASSFQGQGARGQPQHF. As DNA, the CDR3 is TGTGCCAGCAGTTTCCAAGGACAGGGTGCGAGAGGTCAGCCCCAGCATTTT.

The J gene is TRBJ2-3, the V gene TRBV5-6; no clear D gene. Germline V gene data show CDR1 as SGHDT and CDR2 as YYEEEE. The V end was cut by 0 bases, the J end by 0 bases, with 5 bases between. CDR3 length equals 14 residues. The CDR3 is CASSLAGSTDTQYF. As DNA, the CDR3 is TGTGCCAGCAGCTTGGCCGGGAGCACAGATACGCAGTATTTT. The variable domain in full, with the rest retrieved from reference TRBV5-6 and TRBJ2-3, is DAGVTQSPTHLIKTRGQQVTLRCSPKSGHDTVSWYQQALGQGPQFIFQYYEEEERQRGNFPDRFSGHQFPNYSSELNVNALLLGDSALYLCASSLAGSTDTQYFGPGTRLTVL.

The V call is TRBV7-9, the J call TRBJ2-7, with TRBD1 as a possible D gene (6 bases). The V and J ends lost 6 bases and 2 bases respectively, with 8 bases between them. Germline V gene lookup returns CDR1 SEHNR and CDR2 FQNEAQ (reference sequence). This CDR3 region has 12 residues. The CDR3 protein is CASRGQTYEQYF. The CDR3 nucleotides are TGTGCCAGCAGGGGACAAACCTACGAGCAGTACTTC.

CDR3 sequence (DNA): TGTGCCAGCAGCTCGACAGGGGCTGATAAAGAGACCCAGTACTTC. Protein sequence: CASSSTGADKETQYF. The chain joins TRBV11-3 to TRBJ2-5; TRBD1 matches 8 bases. CDR1 is SGHNT and CDR2 is YENEEA in the germline V gene. The CDR3 spans 15 residues. V shed 4 bases and J 3 bases; nucleotides not matched to a gene: 7.

V usage is TRBV2 and J usage is TRBJ2-3, with 9 bases fitting TRBD2. The CDR3 totals 17 residues. CDR1 is SNHLY and CDR2 is FYNNEI in the germline V gene. V was pared by 4 bases and J by 2 bases, with 10 bases of the junction left unmatched. The chain's CDR3 is CASSGLLAGHDTDTQYF. The CDR3 coding sequence is TGTGCCAGCAGTGGTCTTCTAGCGGGGCACGACACAGATACGCAGTATTTT.

The CDR3: CASSLKPGLAGNGELFF. The CDR3 DNA reads TGTGCCAGCAGCTTAAAGCCGGGACTAGCGGGGAACGGGGAGCTGTTTTTT. The chain couples TRBV7-3 to TRBJ2-2, with 13 bases lining up with TRBD2. This CDR3 contains 17 residues. The trim removed 1 base at V and 7 bases at J, leaving 6 bases unmatched. The germline V gene encodes CDR1 SGHTA and CDR2 FQGTGA.

This clone has a single count. J is TRBJ2-3 and V is TRBV7-9, with 10 nucleotides matching TRBD2. V trimming: 3 bases; J trimming: 11 bases; junction bases outside the gene matches: 5. The CDR3 runs to 13 residues. CDR1 and CDR2 (germline): SEHNR, FQNEAQ (reference sequence). The CDR3 coding sequence is TGTGCCAGCAGCTTCCAGGGACTAGCGCGGCAGTATTTT. Protein product: CASSFQGLARQYF.

The V gene is TRBV14, the J gene TRBJ1-2, with D maybe TRBD1 (5 bases). Between the trimmed V and J ends, which lost 4 bases and 0 bases, there was a span of 12 bases. There are 15 residues in the CDR3. Germline loops: CDR1 SGHDN, CDR2 FVKESK. The CDR3 nucleotides read TGTGCCAGCAGCCCCCGGGGGGGAGCTAACTATGGCTACACCTTC. This encodes CASSPRGGANYGYTF.

This chain links TRBV27 with TRBJ2-3; D is ambiguous. The germline V gene encodes CDR1 MNHEY and CDR2 SMNVEV (reference sequence). CDR3 length: 13 residues. Trimming took 7 bases from V and 0 from J, leaving 8 bases between them. The CDR3 spells CASKTWSTDTQYF. The CDR3 nucleotides are TGTGCCAGCAAAACATGGAGCACAGATACGCAGTATTTT.

The chain combines TRBV2 with TRBJ2-4, with TRBD1 as a possible D gene (6 bases). Germline CDR1 SNHLY, CDR2 FYNNEI. Trimming left V 2 bases short and J 7 bases short, with 6 bases between. The CDR3 is 12 amino acids. CDR3 coding DNA: TGTGCCAGCAGTGAACAGGGGAACATTCAGTACTTC. Protein sequence: CASSEQGNIQYF.

The CDR3 DNA follows: TGTGCCAGCAAGACAGGGATGGGCTCTGGGGCCAACGTCCTGACTTTC. Protein sequence: CASKTGMGSGANVLTF. This chain uses TRBV5-4 with TRBJ2-6; 7 bases are shared with TRBD1. The germline CDR1 and CDR2 sequences are SGHNT and YYREEE (reference sequence). The CDR3 sequence is 16 residues long. J lost 0 bases, V lost 6 bases, and 6 bases had no gene match.

This chain joins TRBV30 and TRBJ1-1, with no clear D. CDR1 and CDR2 from the germline V gene are GTSNPN and SVGIG (reference sequence). The CDR3 consists of 11 residues. Trimming cost V 3 bases and J 8 bases, with 10 bases left between them. CDR3 DNA: TGTGCCTGGAGGGGATACGGGGAAGCTTTCTTT. This codes for CAWRGYGEAFF.

The chain has TRBV19 and TRBJ1-5; D is unresolved. CDR1 and CDR2 (germline): LNHDA, SQIVND (reference sequence). The CDR3 covers 13 residues. With 5 bases removed from V and 1 base from J, the gap between germline ends came to 6 bases. CDR3 bases: TGTGCCAGTAGTGACACAAGCAATCAGCCCCAGCATTTT. Its protein product is CASSDTSNQPQHF.

Concerning this clone: The junction differs from germline at one of its ends, possibly a read error. The V call is TRBV7-7, the J call TRBJ2-3, with D perhaps TRBD1 or TRBD2 (5 bases each). The CDR3 has 15 residues. Germline CDR1 SSHAT, CDR2 FNYEAQ (reference sequence). The CDR3 loop is CASSPGLGVSDTQYF. The CDR3 DNA is TGTGCTAGCAGCCCCGGACTGGGGGTTTCGGATACGCAGTATTTT.

The J gene is TRBJ2-3, the V gene TRBV7-6; 7 nucleotides agree with TRBD2. The CDR3 runs 16 residues. Germline assignment: CDR1 SGHVS and CDR2 FNYEAQ. V shed 0 bases and J 2 bases; nucleotides not matched to a gene: 5. CDR3 DNA: TGTGCCAGCAGCTTAGCTACTAGCGCATACACAGATACGCAGTATTTT. Translated, it gives CASSLATSAYTDTQYF.

The V gene is TRBV4-1, the J gene TRBJ1-4, with D uncertain. Trimming left V 0 bases short and J 4 bases short, with 15 bases between. Per the germline V gene, CDR1 is MGHRA and CDR2 is YSYEKL. CDR3 length equals 17 residues. The CDR3 sequence: CASSQDNRPEGNEKLFF. The CDR3 DNA reads as TGCGCCAGCAGCCAAGATAATAGGCCCGAGGGTAATGAAAAACTGTTTTTT.

Here the CDR3 reads CASTDQGGGTEAFF. CDR3 coding DNA: TGTGCCAGCACCGATCAGGGGGGGGGAACTGAAGCTTTCTTT. The gene calls are TRBV2 and TRBJ1-1; 7 bases are a match to TRBD1. This CDR3 region has 14 residues. Germline lookup yields CDR1 SNHLY and CDR2 FYNNEI. V lost 7 bases to trimming and J lost 5 bases; unmatched junction nucleotides: 10.

The chain has TRBV11-2 and TRBJ1-1; TRBD1 aligns across 10 bases. The V gene end was trimmed by 1 base and the J gene end by 0 bases; junction bases not matched to a gene: 5. Germline lookup yields CDR1 SGHAT and CDR2 FQNNGV. The CDR3 is made up of 17 amino acids. The CDR3 DNA reads TGTGCCAGCAGCTTAGGTAGGGGGACAGGGGTGAACACTGAAGCTTTCTTT. This translates into CASSLGRGTGVNTEAFF.

This sequence joins TRBV11-3 and TRBJ2-5; TRBD2 agrees at 11 bases. This CDR3 is built from 15 residues. V shed 3 bases and J 5 bases; nucleotides not matched to a gene: 5. Germline V lookup: CDR1 SGHNT, CDR2 YENEEA. CDR3 in DNA: TGTGCCAGCAGCTTTAGCGGGAGGGCCTTTGAGACCCAGTACTTC. This codes for CASSFSGRAFETQYF.

The genes are TRBV7-3 and TRBJ1-1; 7 bases fit TRBD1. V was pared by 5 bases and J by 5 bases, with 8 bases of the junction left unmatched. Germline V gives CDR1 SGHTA, CDR2 FQGTGA. CDR3 length: 14 residues. The CDR3 nucleotides are TGTGCCAGCAGCGTACAGGGGCAAGGAACTGAAGCTTTCTTT. Residues: CASSVQGQGTEAFF.

V and J are TRBV5-1 and TRBJ2-2, with D tentatively TRBD2 (5 bases). The CDR3 spans 14 residues. V lost 5 bases, J lost 6 bases, and 14 bases lay in between. Germline V gene data show CDR1 as SGHRS and CDR2 as YFSETQ. The CDR3 DNA reads TGCGCCAGCAGAGACGGACGAGGGTCCGGGGAGCTGTTTTTT. This encodes CASRDGRGSGELFF.

The rearrangement joins TRBV27 to TRBJ2-2; either TRBD1 or TRBD2 may supply D (5 bases each). The length of the CDR3 is 13 residues. The V and J ends lost 7 bases and 5 bases respectively, with 11 bases between them. Germline V lookup: CDR1 MNHEY, CDR2 SMNVEV (reference sequence). CDR3 residues: CASKLGVTGELFF. The CDR3, as DNA: TGTGCCAGCAAGTTGGGGGTGACCGGGGAGCTGTTTTTT.

The chain couples TRBV7-6 to TRBJ2-1; no clear D gene. The CDR3 consists of 14 residues. V was pared by 5 bases and J by 0 bases, with 8 bases between. CDR1 is SGHVS and CDR2 is FNYEAQ in the germline V gene. The CDR3 bases are TGTGCCAGCAGCCCCCTAAGCTCCTACAATGAGCAGTTCTTC. This codes for CASSPLSSYNEQFF.

The rearrangement joins TRBV6-5 to TRBJ1-6; D remains ambiguous. Germline CDR1 and CDR2: MNHEY and SVGAGI. The V gene lost 7 bases and the J gene lost 5 bases, with 12 bases spanning the gap. This CDR3 is built from 14 residues. The CDR3, as DNA: TGTGCCAGCACTCTCGGGTCAAATAATTCACCCCTCCACTTT. This sequence encodes CASTLGSNNSPLHF.

With regard to this clone: Other DNA sequences within the sample encode an identical CDR3. V gene TRBV7-9 combines with J gene TRBJ1-2; D is uncertain. Germline lookup yields CDR1 SEHNR and CDR2 FQNEAQ (reference sequence). V was pared by 1 base and J by 3 bases, with 9 bases between. The CDR3 covers 14 residues. CDR3 sequence (DNA): TGTGCCAGCAGCTTAGAGGACGGAGACTATGGCTACACCTTC. It is translated as CASSLEDGDYGYTF. The variable domain in full, with the rest retrieved from reference TRBV7-9 and TRBJ1-2, is DTGVSQNPRHKITKRGQNVTFRCDPISEHNRLYWYRQTLGQGPEFLTYFQNEAQLEKSRLLSDRFSAERPKGSFSTLEIQRTEQGDSAMYLCASSLEDGDYGYTFGSGTRLTVV.